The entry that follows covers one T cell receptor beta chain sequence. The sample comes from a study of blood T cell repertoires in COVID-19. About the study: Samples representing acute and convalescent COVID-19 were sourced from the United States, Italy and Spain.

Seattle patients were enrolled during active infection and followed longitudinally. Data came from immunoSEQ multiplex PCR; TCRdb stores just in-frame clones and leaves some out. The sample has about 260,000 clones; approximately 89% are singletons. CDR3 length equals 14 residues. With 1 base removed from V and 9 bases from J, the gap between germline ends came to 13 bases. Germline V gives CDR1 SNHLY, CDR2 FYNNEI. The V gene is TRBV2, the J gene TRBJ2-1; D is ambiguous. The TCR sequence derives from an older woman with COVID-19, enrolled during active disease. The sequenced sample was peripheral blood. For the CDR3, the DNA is TGTGCCAGCAGTGAAGGGATAGTAGCAATTGAGCAGTTCTTC. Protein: CASSEGIVAIEQFF.